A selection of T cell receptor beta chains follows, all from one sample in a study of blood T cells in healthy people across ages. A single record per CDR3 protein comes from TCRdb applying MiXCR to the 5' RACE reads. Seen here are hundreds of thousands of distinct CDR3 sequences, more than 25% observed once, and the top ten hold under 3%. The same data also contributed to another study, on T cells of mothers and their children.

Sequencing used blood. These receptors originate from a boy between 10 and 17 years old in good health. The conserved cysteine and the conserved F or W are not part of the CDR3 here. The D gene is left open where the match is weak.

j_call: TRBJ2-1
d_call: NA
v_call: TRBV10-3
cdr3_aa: AISVLQDNEQF

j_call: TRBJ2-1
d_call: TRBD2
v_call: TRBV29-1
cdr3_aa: SVGGTSSYNEQF

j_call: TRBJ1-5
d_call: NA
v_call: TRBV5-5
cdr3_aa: ASSLVPDAKPQH

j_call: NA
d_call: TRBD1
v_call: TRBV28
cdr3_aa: ASRLDRGHYEQY

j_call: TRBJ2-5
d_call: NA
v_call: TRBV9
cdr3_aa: ASSTRDSYQETQY

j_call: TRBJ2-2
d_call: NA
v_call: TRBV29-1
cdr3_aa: SVLTEVLGELF

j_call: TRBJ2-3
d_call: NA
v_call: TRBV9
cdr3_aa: ASSADRLYGRDTQY

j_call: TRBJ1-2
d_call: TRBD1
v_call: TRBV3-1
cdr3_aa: ASSQNGQGANYGYT

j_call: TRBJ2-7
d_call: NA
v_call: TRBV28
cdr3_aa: ASSHQDQAQY

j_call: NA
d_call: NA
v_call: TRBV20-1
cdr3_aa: SALRPRFPYYEQY

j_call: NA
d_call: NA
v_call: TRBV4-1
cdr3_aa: ASSQEAVGSYEQY

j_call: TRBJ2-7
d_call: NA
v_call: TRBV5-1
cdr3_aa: ASRGSGFSYEQY

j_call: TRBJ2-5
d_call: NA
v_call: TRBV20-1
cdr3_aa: SATDQENAQETQY

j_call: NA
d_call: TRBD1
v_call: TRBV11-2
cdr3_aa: ASSQGRGQNEQY

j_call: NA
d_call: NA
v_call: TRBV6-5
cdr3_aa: ASRGHRDNEQF

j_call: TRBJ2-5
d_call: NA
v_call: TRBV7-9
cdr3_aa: ASSSSGASEH

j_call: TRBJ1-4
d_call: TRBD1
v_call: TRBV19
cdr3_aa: ATTGTGQEKLF

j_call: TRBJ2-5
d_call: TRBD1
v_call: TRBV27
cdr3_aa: ASSLTGFEETQY

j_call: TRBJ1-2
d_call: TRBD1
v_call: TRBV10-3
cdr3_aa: AIRPGQETYGYT

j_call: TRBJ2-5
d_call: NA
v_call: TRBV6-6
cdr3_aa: ASSYPGTSKETQY